These 2 T cell receptor beta chains share one sample of origin, sequenced in a study of blood T cell repertoires in COVID-19. Libraries were prepared by immunoSEQ multiplex PCR; TCRdb keeps only in-frame clonotypes and omits some of them. The sample yields 200,000 to 300,000 clones, about 90% seen once. Sequenced sample: peripheral blood. The source of these receptors is a person aged 18 to 29 with COVID-19, enrolled during active disease.

The genes are TRBV6-5 and TRBJ2-7; weak D call: TRBD1 (6 bases). Germline V lookup: CDR1 MNHEY, CDR2 SVGAGI. The CDR3 runs 13 residues. Trimming shortened V by 6 bases and J by 2 bases, and 11 bases separated the two germline ends. This CDR3 is CASSYGQTYEQYF. For the CDR3, the DNA is TGTGCCAGCAGCTACGGACAGACCTACGAGCAGTACTTC.

The rearrangement uses TRBV19 and TRBJ1-6; TRBD1 matches at 9 bases. The junction had 4 bases not matched to a gene; V was cut back by 0 bases and J by 10 bases. Germline CDR1 reads LNHDA; CDR2 reads SQIVND (reference sequence). The CDR3 extends over 15 amino acids. Written as DNA, the CDR3 is TGTGCCAGTAGTATAGACGGACAGGGGAGATCACCCCTCCACTTT. Translating gives CASSIDGQGRSPLHF.